The clone carrying this T cell receptor (beta chain) has just one count. The record originates from a study of OX40 agonist ivuxolimab in advanced cancers. Sequencing used immunoSEQ multiplex PCR; TCRdb keeps in-frame clones, though not all of them. The sample holds 50,000 to 65,000 clones, about nine tenths seen once. This clonotype originated in an adult with an advanced solid tumor such as melanoma, head and neck, liver or kidney cancer. The sequencing used CD4+ or CD8+ T cells sorted from blood, collected in a trial of the OX40 agonist ivuxolimab.

CDR3 amino acids: CASSIVDGDRSNYGYTF. The CDR3 DNA reads as TGTGCCAGTAGTATCGTCGACGGCGACCGTAGTAACTATGGCTACACCTTC. V is TRBV19 and J is TRBJ1-2; no firm D call. This CDR3 has 17 residues. The V gene lost 3 bases and the J gene lost 1 base, with 18 bases spanning the gap. CDR1 LNHDA and CDR2 SQIVND come from the germline V gene (reference sequence).